This TCR beta chain derives from a study of cytomegalovirus exposure and HLA in healthy donors. Study-wide context: The approximately 120 million unique TCR beta sequences, from about 179 million T cells, were found by an earlier analysis. Study findings and constraints: In vitro work confirmed that a few CMV-associated chains recognize CMV antigens.

To note about this clone: The antigen remains undetermined.

The PCR ran on 60 Vbeta and 13 Jbeta primers. Method: immunoSEQ multiplex PCR; TCRdb's copy keeps in-frame clones and lacks some. The sample holds some 90,000 clones, 82% seen once. The clonotype was recovered from a man in his forties or fifties in good health and CMV-seronegative. Sequences were obtained from PBMCs.

The CDR3 DNA follows: TGTGCCAGCAGTACCGGGACAGACTACGAGCAGTACTTC. It encodes CASSTGTDYEQYF. V and J are TRBV2 and TRBJ2-7; 7 bases are a match to TRBD1. V was clipped by 5 bases and J by 3 bases; unmatched bases: 4. Germline V CDR1 and CDR2: SNHLY, FYNNEI. The CDR3 covers 13 residues.